The clone carrying this T cell receptor (beta chain) was seen only a few times. These data originate in a study of blood T cell repertoires in COVID-19. The J segment lost 4 bases and the V segment lost 6 bases, leaving 7 bases of the junction unmatched. The germline V gene encodes CDR1 LNHDA and CDR2 SQIVND (reference sequence). The CDR3 length is 15 residues. TCRdb's copy holds only in-frame clones and misses some; the assay was immunoSEQ multiplex PCR. The profile shows 280,000 or so clones, approximately 88% of them singletons. The source material was PBMCs or T cells enriched from blood (not recorded which). The rearrangement links TRBV19 to TRBJ2-1, with 9 bases lining up with TRBD2. The sequence was obtained from a woman between 40 and 55 years old who had recovered from COVID-19. CDR3 loop: CASRGKLAGYNEQFF. CDR3 in DNA: TGTGCCAGTAGGGGTAAGCTAGCGGGGTACAATGAGCAGTTCTTC. Variable domain in full (rest from reference TRBV19 and TRBJ2-1): DGGITQSPKYLFRKEGQNVTLSCEQNLNHDAMYWYRQDPGQGLRLIYYSQIVNDFQKGDIAEGYSVSREKKESFPLTVTSAQKNPTAFYLCASRGKLAGYNEQFFGPGTRLTVL.